This entry concerns a single T cell receptor (beta chain). The table came from immunoSEQ multiplex PCR; TCRdb's copy has only in-frame clones and leaves some out. The sample lists more than 95,000 clones, 80% to 90% occurring once. CDR3 length equals 13 residues. Germline V gives CDR1 SGHRS, CDR2 YFSETQ. V lost 5 bases, J lost 5 bases, and 13 bases lay in between. The sample comes from a study of blood T cell repertoires in COVID-19. About the research overall: From T cells, B-cell-depleted T cells, or PBMCs came the material, which was cDNA or gDNA.

The sequence was obtained from a man between 60 and 75 years old with acute or convalescent COVID-19. The rearrangement uses TRBV5-1 and TRBJ2-5, with D possibly being TRBD2 (5 bases). Sequencing input: peripheral blood. Here the CDR3 reads CASRASFLETQYF. The CDR3 coding sequence is TGCGCCAGCAGGGCTAGCTTCCTGGAGACCCAGTACTTC.